Presented here are 25 T cell receptor beta chains from one specimen sequenced in a study of T cells after yellow fever vaccination. In TCRdb, the 5' RACE reads were re-called with MiXCR into one record per CDR3 protein. The sample includes around 300,000 distinct CDR3 sequences, about 4% of them seen just once. The specimen was PBMCs, collected 5 days after the yellow fever booster vaccination. These receptors all stem from a man aged 18 to 35 who received the YFV17D yellow fever vaccine.

This clonotype was seen many times. The genes are TRBV21-1 and TRBJ2-5. TRBV21-1 corresponds to a pseudogene. The CDR3 totals 15 residues. CDR3 nucleotides: TGTGCCAGCAGCAAATTTCACTGCCTCCAAGAGACCCAGTACTTC. Protein sequence: CASSKFHCLQETQYF.

This clonotype occurred many times. V gene TRBV18 combines with J gene TRBJ2-5; D is possibly TRBD1 or TRBD2 (5 bases each). V lost 3 bases and J 4 bases, leaving 12 bases between the germline ends. The CDR3 runs 14 residues. The germline gives CDR1 KGHSH, CDR2 LQKENI. The CDR3 DNA sequence: TGTGCCAGCTCACCTCAGGGAGTTCGAGAGACCCAGTACTTC. Its translation is CASSPQGVRETQYF.

This clonotype was detected ten times or more. V gene TRBV6-6 combines with J gene TRBJ2-3; perhaps TRBD2 as D (6 bases). The CDR3 sequence is 15 residues long. CDR1 is MNHNY and CDR2 is SVGAGI in the germline V gene (reference sequence). The ends were cut back, 2 bases at V and 3 bases at J, with 12 bases in the middle. CDR3 loop: CASSYGGLITDTQYF. CDR3 coding DNA: TGTGCCAGCAGTTACGGGGGGTTGATAACAGATACGCAGTATTTT.

This clonotype was observed a few times. V usage is TRBV7-2 and J usage is TRBJ2-1, with D perhaps matching TRBD2 (5 bases). CDR3 length: 15 residues. Germline V gene lookup returns CDR1 SGHTA and CDR2 FQGNSA. Trimming stripped 2 bases from V and 6 bases from J, with 14 bases between. CDR3 nucleotides: TGTGCCAGCAGCTTATTGAAAGCCCGGGGCAATGAGCAGTTCTTC. Encoded protein: CASSLLKARGNEQFF.

V and J are TRBV20-1 and TRBJ2-3, with 8 bases that match TRBD2. Trimming removed 3 bases from V and 0 bases from J; junction bases left unmatched: 5. The germline V gene encodes CDR1 DFQATT and CDR2 SNEGSKA (reference sequence). This CDR3 has 15 residues. The CDR3 region is CSARRAGASTDTQYF. The DNA of the CDR3 is TGCAGTGCTAGGCGAGCGGGGGCCAGCACAGATACGCAGTATTTT.

This clonotype was found many times. The chain joins TRBV9 to TRBJ2-5; weak D call: TRBD2 (7 bases). Per the germline V gene, CDR1 is SGDLS and CDR2 is YYNGEE. The V and J ends lost 3 bases and 3 bases respectively, with 12 bases between them. This CDR3 spans 14 amino acids. The CDR3 DNA follows: TGTGCCAGCAGCGAGCGCGGGGGCGAAGAGACCCAGTACTTC. This codes for CASSERGGEETQYF.

This chain connects TRBV28 to TRBJ1-5; maybe TRBD1 (5 bases). The CDR3 totals 16 residues. V was cut by 2 bases and J by 0 bases, with 11 bases left in between. From germline, CDR1 is MDHEN and CDR2 SYDVKM. The CDR3 region has the DNA TGTGCCAGCAGTTTAGACAGATCTTATAGCAATCAGCCCCAGCATTTT. The encoded protein is CASSLDRSYSNQPQHF.

This clonotype was counted only a few times. The chain has TRBV18 and TRBJ1-1; possibly TRBD1 for D (5 bases). The CDR3 has 16 residues. V was cut by 6 bases and J by 0 bases, with 17 bases left in between. The germline V gene encodes CDR1 KGHSH and CDR2 LQKENI. In DNA, the CDR3 is TGTGCCAGCTCCCTTAATTTCCGGGGCATGAACACTGAAGCTTTCTTT. It specifies CASSLNFRGMNTEAFF.

This clonotype has more than one count but fewer than ten. The rearrangement joins TRBV28 to TRBJ1-3; D gene ambiguous. The CDR3 runs 16 residues. The V end lost 7 bases, the J end lost 2 bases, and 18 bases lay between the germline ends. Germline V gene sequence: CDR1 MDHEN, CDR2 SYDVKM. The CDR3 region has the DNA TGTGCCAGCAAGGGTTCTATGGGTAACGCTGGAAACACCATATATTTT. Residues: CASKGSMGNAGNTIYF.

The chain links TRBV10-3 to TRBJ2-7, with D perhaps TRBD1 (6 bases). The germline V gene encodes CDR1 ENHRY and CDR2 SYGVKD. The ends were cut back, 6 bases at V and 4 bases at J, with 13 bases in the middle. CDR3 length equals 13 residues. CDR3 in DNA: TGTGCCATCAGCCTAGACAGGTCGTACGAGCAGTACGTC. This gives the protein CAISLDRSYEQYV.

The sample holds many counts of this clonotype. The rearrangement links TRBV18 to TRBJ2-4, with no clear D. Deletions cut 3 bases from V and 13 bases from J, with 16 bases between. From germline, CDR1 is KGHSH and CDR2 LQKENI. The CDR3 totals 13 residues. The CDR3 DNA reads as TGTGCCAGCTCACCTAGTCGCAGAGACTTCCAGTACTTC. Amino acid sequence: CASSPSRRDFQYF.

This clonotype showed up many times. The rearrangement uses TRBV5-1 and TRBJ2-2; 9 bases are a match to TRBD1. Germline CDR1 reads SGHRS; CDR2 reads YFSETQ. There are 16 residues in the CDR3. The trim removed 4 bases at V and 1 base at J, leaving 5 bases unmatched. CDR3 nucleotide sequence: TGCGCCAGCAGCCCCGCGGGACAGGGGAACACCGGGGAGCTGTTTTTT. This codes for CASSPAGQGNTGELFF.

The sample holds many counts of this clonotype. The rearrangement joins TRBV12-3 or TRBV12-4 to TRBJ2-2, with D hard to call. Deletions cut 0 bases from V and 1 base from J, with 3 bases between. The CDR3 contains 14 residues. CDR3 in DNA: TGTGCCAGCAGTTTAGCGGAGAACACCGGGGAGCTGTTTTTT. It encodes CASSLAENTGELFF.

There are a few counts of this clonotype. The chain employs TRBV20-1 and TRBJ2-3; tentative D call: TRBD2 (6 bases). The CDR3 spans 14 residues. CDR1 and CDR2 (germline): DFQATT, SNEGSKA (reference sequence). V lost 6 bases to trimming and J lost 6 bases, with 19 bases between them. The chain's CDR3 is CSASTLAGRDTQYF. CDR3 sequence (DNA): TGCAGTGCAAGCACCCTGGCGGGGAGGGATACGCAGTATTTT.

This clonotype was detected ten times or more. The rearrangement links TRBV9 to TRBJ2-7; no clear D. Germline V CDR1 and CDR2: SGDLS, YYNGEE. V gave up 4 bases and J gave up 8 bases, with 4 bases separating them. This CDR3 has 9 amino acids. The CDR3 nucleotides are TGTGCCAGCAGCCCAAAGCAGTACGTC. It is translated as CASSPKQYV.

This clonotype was found many times. This sequence joins TRBV29-1 and TRBJ2-3; no reliable D call. This CDR3 has 13 residues. Trimming cost V 6 bases and J 2 bases, with 12 bases left between them. Germline V gene lookup returns CDR1 SQVTM and CDR2 ANQGSEA. In nucleotides, the CDR3 is TGCAGCGTCGCAGGACGGACCACAGATACGCAGTATTTT. Amino acids: CSVAGRTTDTQYF.

This clonotype was counted only a few times. This chain uses TRBV2 with TRBJ2-3; the D gene could be TRBD1 or TRBD2 (5 bases each). V dropped 9 bases and J dropped 4 bases, with 20 bases sitting between them. The CDR3 has 15 amino acids. The V gene's germline CDR1 is SNHLY and CDR2 FYNNEI. The CDR3 region has the DNA TGTGCCAGTTCATTCGGGACGCTCAGCGCAGATACGCAGTATTTT. Translation: CASSFGTLSADTQYF.

This clonotype was recorded a few times. The chain links TRBV5-1 to TRBJ2-1; D is possibly TRBD1 (6 bases). V was clipped by 4 bases and J by 4 bases, with 27 bases between them. The CDR3 spans 19 residues. CDR1 SGHRS and CDR2 YFSETQ come from the germline V gene. CDR3 in amino acids: CASSQQRWGREWEYNEQFF. The CDR3, as DNA: TGCGCCAGCAGCCAACAAAGGTGGGGGCGTGAGTGGGAGTACAATGAGCAGTTCTTC.

This clonotype was picked up many times. The J gene is TRBJ1-1, the V gene TRBV7-2; a weak D match, TRBD1 (6 bases). CDR3 length: 13 amino acids. In germline, CDR1 is SGHTA, CDR2 FQGNSA. Deletions cut 5 bases from V and 7 bases from J, with 14 bases between. The CDR3, as DNA: TGTGCCAGCAGCCCCGGACAGCAACTTGAAGCTTTCTTT. As protein: CASSPGQQLEAFF.

This clonotype was seen a few times. The chain combines TRBV12-3 or TRBV12-4 with TRBJ1-1; 11 positions agree with TRBD1. CDR3 length: 14 amino acids. V shed 5 bases, J shed 8 bases, and the junction held 7 bases outside the gene matches. CDR3 in amino acids: CASSPRTGGKEAFF. As DNA, the CDR3 is TGTGCCAGCAGTCCAAGGACAGGGGGCAAGGAAGCTTTCTTT.

This clonotype appeared many times. The chain is built from TRBV5-6 and TRBJ2-3, with TRBD2 identical over 10 bases. Germline V gene lookup returns CDR1 SGHDT and CDR2 YYEEEE. V shed 1 base and J 2 bases; nucleotides not matched to a gene: 4. The CDR3 covers 16 residues. The CDR3 DNA reads TGTGCCAGCAGCTTGTCTAGCGGGGGATACACAGATACGCAGTATTTT. Translation: CASSLSSGGYTDTQYF.

This clonotype was recorded at least ten times. The chain is built from TRBV5-6 and TRBJ2-1, with D perhaps matching TRBD2 (5 bases). The CDR3 covers 11 residues. V dropped 2 bases and J dropped 10 bases, with 7 bases sitting between them. Germline CDR1 is SGHDT and CDR2 is YYEEEE. This chain's CDR3 is CASSLAAEQFF. The CDR3, as DNA: TGTGCCAGCAGCTTAGCGGCGGAGCAGTTCTTC.

This clonotype was seen a handful of times. The CDR3 protein is CASSGTGVNTEAFF. The DNA of the CDR3 is TGTGCCAGCTCCGGGACAGGGGTGAACACTGAAGCTTTCTTT. J is TRBJ1-1 and V is TRBV18, with 10 bases aligning to TRBD1. This CDR3 contains 14 residues. Germline V lookup: CDR1 KGHSH, CDR2 LQKENI. V lost 6 bases to trimming and J lost 0 bases; unmatched junction nucleotides: 1.

This clonotype has only a few counts. V usage is TRBV2 and J usage is TRBJ2-1, with no clear D. This CDR3 contains 11 residues. Looked up from germline, CDR1 is SNHLY and CDR2 is FYNNEI. Trimming took off 4 bases at V and 14 bases at J, with 12 bases between the two ends. The CDR3 coding sequence is TGTGCCAGCAGTGTTCTGGGGATAGAGTTCTTC. It is translated as CASSVLGIEFF.

There are many counts of this clonotype. This chain connects TRBV4-1 to TRBJ1-4; no clear D. The germline V gene has CDR1 MGHRA and CDR2 YSYEKL. Deletions cut 4 bases from V and 5 bases from J, with 11 bases between. The length of the CDR3 is 14 residues. The CDR3 sequence is CASSLLDGNEKLFF. The CDR3 DNA follows: TGCGCCAGCAGCCTTTTGGACGGGAATGAAAAACTGTTTTTT.